What follows are 11 T cell receptor beta chains derived from one specimen sequenced in a study of identical twins. TCRdb reprocessed the 5' RACE reads with MiXCR, giving one entry per CDR3 protein. The sample contains hundreds of thousands of distinct CDR3 sequences, about 8% of which appear only once. This same sample was also taken into another study, of yellow fever vaccine responses in identical twins.

The sequenced sample consisted of memory (CD45RO+) T cells sorted from blood. These receptors were collected from a woman aged 18 to 35 in good health.

CDR3 residues: CASSRGPIVQETQYF. The CDR3 bases are TGTGCCAGTTCCAGGGGACCTATAGTCCAAGAGACCCAGTACTTC. The chain is built from TRBV6-1 and TRBJ2-5; tentatively, D is TRBD1 (6 bases). Germline V gene data show CDR1 as MNHNS and CDR2 as SASEGT. The V and J ends lost 9 bases and 1 base respectively, with 18 bases between them. The CDR3 has 15 amino acids.

The V gene is TRBV2, the J gene TRBJ2-1; 11 bases line up with TRBD2. The CDR3 covers 14 residues. Germline trimming cut 6 bases from V and 8 bases from J; bases unmatched to any gene: 6. Germline V gives CDR1 SNHLY, CDR2 FYNNEI. The CDR3 region is CASRRGLAGDEQFF. As DNA, the CDR3 is TGTGCCAGCAGACGCGGACTAGCGGGTGATGAGCAGTTCTTC.

This clonotype was picked up a small number of times. This CDR3 is CASSLYGGRTDTQYF. CDR3 nucleotide sequence: TGTGCCAGCAGCTTATACGGGGGGCGCACAGATACGCAGTATTTT. The chain has TRBV7-2 and TRBJ2-3; TRBD2 might be the D (7 bases). Germline V lookup: CDR1 SGHTA, CDR2 FQGNSA. Between the trimmed V and J ends, which lost 2 bases and 1 base, there was a span of 10 bases. CDR3 length equals 15 residues.

Ten or more counts support this clonotype. CDR3 region: CASSLAGVFEQYF. DNA of the CDR3: TGCGCCAGCAGCTTGGCCGGAGTCTTCGAGCAGTACTTC. The rearrangement joins TRBV5-1 to TRBJ2-7; D ambiguous. Trimming shortened V by 0 bases and J by 6 bases, and 10 bases separated the two germline ends. Germline V CDR1 and CDR2: SGHRS, YFSETQ. The CDR3 is 13 residues long.

This rearrangement joins TRBV18 to TRBJ2-7; 7 positions agree with TRBD1. There are 14 residues in the CDR3. Germline-derived CDR1 and CDR2 are KGHSH and LQKENI. V shed 4 bases and J 6 bases; nucleotides not matched to a gene: 9. The CDR3: CASSLTGFRSEQYF. The CDR3 region has the DNA TGTGCCAGCTCACTGACAGGGTTCAGGAGCGAGCAGTACTTC.

This clonotype was counted a few times. This chain links TRBV7-8 with TRBJ1-5; possibly TRBD1 for D (5 bases). The V end lost 5 bases, the J end lost 5 bases, and 16 bases lay between the germline ends. Germline CDR1 reads SGHVS; CDR2 reads FQNEAQ. This CDR3 is 15 amino acids long. CDR3 sequence reads: CASSDRDQLYQPQHF. The DNA for the CDR3 is TGTGCCAGCAGCGACCGGGACCAACTTTATCAGCCCCAGCATTTT.

The chain has TRBV20-1 and TRBJ2-1; 10 bases fit TRBD1. From germline, CDR1 is DFQATT and CDR2 SNEGSKA (reference sequence). This CDR3 comprises 15 residues. J was trimmed by 0 bases and V by 6 bases; bases with no gene match: 5. CDR3 amino acids: CSAKTGGNSYNEQFF. The CDR3, as DNA: TGCAGTGCAAAGACAGGGGGCAACTCCTACAATGAGCAGTTCTTC.

This clonotype has a handful of counts. V usage is TRBV5-1 and J usage is TRBJ2-1, with TRBD2 matching over 8 bases. The CDR3 has 15 residues. With V trimmed by 4 bases and J by 2 bases, 5 bases remained unmatched. Germline V gives CDR1 SGHRS, CDR2 YFSETQ. The DNA of the CDR3 is TGCGCCAGCAGCCCTACTAGCGGACCCTACAATGAGCAGTTCTTC. Translating gives CASSPTSGPYNEQFF.

In this sample, this clonotype turned up many times. The gene calls are TRBV11-1 and TRBJ2-1; 12 bases fit TRBD2. CDR3 length equals 15 residues. J was trimmed by 2 bases and V by 5 bases; bases with no gene match: 1. Germline V gives CDR1 SGHAT, CDR2 FQDESV (reference sequence). The CDR3 nucleotides read TGTGCCAGCAGCCCTAGCGGGAGGGCCTACAATGAGCAGTTCTTC. This codes for CASSPSGRAYNEQFF.

This clonotype showed up many times. The gene calls are TRBV20-1 and TRBJ1-3; no definite D call. V lost 5 bases, J lost 0 bases, and 14 bases lay in between. Germline-derived CDR1 and CDR2 are DFQATT and SNEGSKA (reference sequence). CDR3 length equals 15 residues. The CDR3 sequence is CSAFGRKSSGNTIYF. The CDR3 nucleotides read TGCAGTGCTTTTGGACGGAAGAGCTCTGGAAACACCATATATTTT.

This clonotype was seen a handful of times. This rearrangement joins TRBV2 to TRBJ2-7; weak D call: TRBD2 (5 bases). The CDR3 is made up of 12 amino acids. The germline V and J ends were trimmed by 4 bases and 3 bases, with 7 bases remaining between them. Germline-derived CDR1 and CDR2 are SNHLY and FYNNEI. CDR3 sequence: CASSGEFYEQYF. DNA of the CDR3: TGTGCCAGCAGTGGGGAGTTCTACGAGCAGTACTTC.